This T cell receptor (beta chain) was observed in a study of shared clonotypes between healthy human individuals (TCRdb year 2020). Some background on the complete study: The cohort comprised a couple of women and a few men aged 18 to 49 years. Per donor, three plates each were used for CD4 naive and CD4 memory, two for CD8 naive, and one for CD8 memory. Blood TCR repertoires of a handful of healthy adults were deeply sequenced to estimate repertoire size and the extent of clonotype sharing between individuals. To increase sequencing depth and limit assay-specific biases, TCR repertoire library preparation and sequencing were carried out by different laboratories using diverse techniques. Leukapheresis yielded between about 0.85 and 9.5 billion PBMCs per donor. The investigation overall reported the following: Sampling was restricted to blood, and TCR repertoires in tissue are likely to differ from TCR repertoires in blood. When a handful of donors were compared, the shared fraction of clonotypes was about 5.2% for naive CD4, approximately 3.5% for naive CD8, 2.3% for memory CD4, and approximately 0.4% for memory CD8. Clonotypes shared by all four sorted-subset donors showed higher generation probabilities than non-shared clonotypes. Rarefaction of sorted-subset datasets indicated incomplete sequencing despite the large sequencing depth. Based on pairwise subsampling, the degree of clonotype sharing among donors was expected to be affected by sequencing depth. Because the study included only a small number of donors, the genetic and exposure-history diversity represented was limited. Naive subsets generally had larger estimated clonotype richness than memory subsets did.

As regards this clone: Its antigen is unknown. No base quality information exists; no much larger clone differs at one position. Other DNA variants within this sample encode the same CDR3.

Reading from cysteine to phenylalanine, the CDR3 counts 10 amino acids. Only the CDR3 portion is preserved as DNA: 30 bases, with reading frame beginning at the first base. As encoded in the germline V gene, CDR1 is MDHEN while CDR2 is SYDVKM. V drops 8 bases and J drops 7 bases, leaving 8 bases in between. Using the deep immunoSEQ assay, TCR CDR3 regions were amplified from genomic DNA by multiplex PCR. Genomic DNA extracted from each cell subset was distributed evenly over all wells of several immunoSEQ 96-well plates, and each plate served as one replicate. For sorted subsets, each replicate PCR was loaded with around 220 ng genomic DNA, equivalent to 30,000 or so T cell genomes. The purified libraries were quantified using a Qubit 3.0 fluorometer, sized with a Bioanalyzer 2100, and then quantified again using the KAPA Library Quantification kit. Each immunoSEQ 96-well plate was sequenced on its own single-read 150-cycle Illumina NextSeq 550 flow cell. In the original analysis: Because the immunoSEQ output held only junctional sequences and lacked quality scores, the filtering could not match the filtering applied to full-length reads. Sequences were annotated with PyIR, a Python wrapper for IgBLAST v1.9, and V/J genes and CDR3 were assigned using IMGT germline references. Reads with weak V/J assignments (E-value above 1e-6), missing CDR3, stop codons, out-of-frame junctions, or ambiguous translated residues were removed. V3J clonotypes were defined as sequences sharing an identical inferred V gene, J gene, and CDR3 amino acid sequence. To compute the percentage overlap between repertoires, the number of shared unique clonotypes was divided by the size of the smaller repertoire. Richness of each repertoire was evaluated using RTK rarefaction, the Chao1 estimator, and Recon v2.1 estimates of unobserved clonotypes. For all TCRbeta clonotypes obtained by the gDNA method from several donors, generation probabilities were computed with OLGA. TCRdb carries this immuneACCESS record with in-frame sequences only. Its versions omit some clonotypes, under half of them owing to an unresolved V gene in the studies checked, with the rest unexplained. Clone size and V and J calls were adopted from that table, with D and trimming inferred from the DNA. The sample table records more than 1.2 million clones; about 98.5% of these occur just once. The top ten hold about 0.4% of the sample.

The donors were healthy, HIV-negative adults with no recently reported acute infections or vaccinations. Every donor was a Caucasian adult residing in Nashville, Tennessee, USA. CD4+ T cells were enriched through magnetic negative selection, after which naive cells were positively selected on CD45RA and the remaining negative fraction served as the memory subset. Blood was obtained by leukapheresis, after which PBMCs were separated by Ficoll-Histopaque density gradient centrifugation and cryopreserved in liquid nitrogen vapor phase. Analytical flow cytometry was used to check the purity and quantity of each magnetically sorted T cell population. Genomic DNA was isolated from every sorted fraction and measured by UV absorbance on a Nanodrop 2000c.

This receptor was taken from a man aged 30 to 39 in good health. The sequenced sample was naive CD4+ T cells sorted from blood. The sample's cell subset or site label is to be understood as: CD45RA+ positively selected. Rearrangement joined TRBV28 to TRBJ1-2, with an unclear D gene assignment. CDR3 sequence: CASSSGGYTF. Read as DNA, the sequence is TGTGCCAGCTCTTCAGGTGGCTACACCTTC.